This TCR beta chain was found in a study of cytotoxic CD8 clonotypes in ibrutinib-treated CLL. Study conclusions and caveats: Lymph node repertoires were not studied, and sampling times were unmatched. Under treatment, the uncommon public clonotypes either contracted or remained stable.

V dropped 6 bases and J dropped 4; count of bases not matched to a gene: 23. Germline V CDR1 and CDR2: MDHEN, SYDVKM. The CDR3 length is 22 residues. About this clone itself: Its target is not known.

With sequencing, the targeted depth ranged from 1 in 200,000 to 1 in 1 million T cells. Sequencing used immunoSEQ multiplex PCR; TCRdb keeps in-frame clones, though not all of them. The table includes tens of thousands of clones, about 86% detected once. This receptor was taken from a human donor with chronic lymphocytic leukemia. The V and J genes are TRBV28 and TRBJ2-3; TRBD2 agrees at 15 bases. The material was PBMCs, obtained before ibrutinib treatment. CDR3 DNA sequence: TGTGCCAGCAGCCTGGCCAGGGATCGGACTAGCGGGAGGGGCGTTGCGGCAGATACGCAGTATTTT. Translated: CASSLARDRTSGRGVAADTQYF.